Here is one TCR beta chain with its context. The data were obtained in a study of blood T cell repertoires in COVID-19. The table came from immunoSEQ multiplex PCR; TCRdb's copy has only in-frame clones and leaves some out. The data show around 100,000 clones, about 90% seen once. The sequencing input was peripheral blood. This TCR derives from a human donor with acute or convalescent COVID-19. The donor label of this sample is uncertain.

The CDR3 here is CAWTSVPDTQYF. The CDR3, as DNA: TGTGCCTGGACTAGCGTGCCAGATACGCAGTATTTT. The rearrangement links TRBV30 to TRBJ2-3; a possible D gene is TRBD2 (6 bases). In germline, CDR1 is GTSNPN, CDR2 SVGIG (reference sequence). The CDR3 runs to 12 residues. The ends were cut back, 4 bases at V and 4 bases at J, with 9 bases in the middle.